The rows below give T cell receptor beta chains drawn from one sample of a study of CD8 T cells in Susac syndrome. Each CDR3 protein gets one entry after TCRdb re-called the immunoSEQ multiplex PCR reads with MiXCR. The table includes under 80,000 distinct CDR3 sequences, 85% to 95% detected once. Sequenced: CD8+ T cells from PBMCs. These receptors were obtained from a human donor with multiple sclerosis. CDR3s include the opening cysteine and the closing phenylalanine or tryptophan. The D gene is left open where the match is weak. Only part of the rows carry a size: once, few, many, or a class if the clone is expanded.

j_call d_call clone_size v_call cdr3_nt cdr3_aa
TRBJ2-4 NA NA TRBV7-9 TGTGCCAGCAGCCCAGGGTGGTCGGACAAAAACATTCAGTACTTC CASSPGWSDKNIQYF
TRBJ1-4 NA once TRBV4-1 TGCGCCAGCAGCCAAGATGGGGAAAAACTGTTTTTT CASSQDGEKLFF
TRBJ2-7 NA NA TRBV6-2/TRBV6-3 TGTGCCAGCCTCCTGAGTCCATCCTACGAGCAGTACTTC CASLLSPSYEQYF
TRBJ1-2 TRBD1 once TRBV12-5 TGTGCTAGTGGTTTGGTACCGGGACAGTTACTTGGCTACACCTTC CASGLVPGQLLGYTF
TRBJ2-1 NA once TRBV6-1 TGTGCCAGCATCCTTGGGGGAAATGAGCAGTTCTTC CASILGGNEQFF
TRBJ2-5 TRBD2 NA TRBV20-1 TGCAGTGCTACGACTAGCGGGGTGGAGACCCAGTACTTC CSATTSGVETQYF
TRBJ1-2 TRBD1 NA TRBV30 TGTGCCTGGAGTCCGGGACAGGGCTATGGCTACACCTTC CAWSPGQGYGYTF
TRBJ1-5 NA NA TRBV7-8 TGTGCCAGCAGCCCTAAGCTAAGCAATCAGCCCCAGCATTTT CASSPKLSNQPQHF
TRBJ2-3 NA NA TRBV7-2 TGTGCCAGCAGCTTGATGGATCCAGATACGCAGTATTTT CASSLMDPDTQYF
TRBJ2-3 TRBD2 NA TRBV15 TGTGCCACCAGCAGGCCGGCGGGAGGAGTATCAGATACGCAGTATTTT CATSRPAGGVSDTQYF
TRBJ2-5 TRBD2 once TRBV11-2 TGTGCCAGCAGCCCACGAACTAGCGGGAAAGGGGAGACCCAGTACTTC CASSPRTSGKGETQYF
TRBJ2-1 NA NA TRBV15 TGTGCCACCAGCAGAGATCCAGGATACAATGAGCAGTTCTTC CATSRDPGYNEQFF
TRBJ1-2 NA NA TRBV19 TGTGCCAGTAGTATTTCACAGGCAGCTAACTATGGCTACACCTTC CASSISQAANYGYTF
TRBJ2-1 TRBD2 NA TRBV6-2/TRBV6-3 TGTGCCAGCAGTTACGTAGCCCTAGCGGGAGACAATGAGCAGTTCTTC CASSYVALAGDNEQFF
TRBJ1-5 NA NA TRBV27 TGTGCCAGCAGTTGGGCAGGCAATCAGCCCCAGCATTTT CASSWAGNQPQHF
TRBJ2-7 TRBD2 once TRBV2 TGTGCCAGCACCCGTGGACTAGCGGTACTGGACGAGCAGTACTTC CASTRGLAVLDEQYF
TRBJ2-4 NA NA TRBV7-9 TGTGCCAGCAGCTCTGACTGGAACATTCAGTACTTC CASSSDWNIQYF
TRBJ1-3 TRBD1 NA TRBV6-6 TGTGCCAGCAGTACCCGGGACAGCCCAGACACCATATATTTT CASSTRDSPDTIYF
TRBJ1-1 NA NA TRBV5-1 TGCGCCAGCAGCTTGGTACCGGGGCCCAGAGAAAACGGCCCCACTGAAGCTTTCTTT CASSLVPGPRENGPTEAFF
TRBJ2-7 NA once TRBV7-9 TGTGCCAGCAACCCGTGGGGCGACAACACCTACGAGCAGTACTTC CASNPWGDNTYEQYF
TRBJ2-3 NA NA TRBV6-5 TGTGCCAGCAGCTACGCGCAAGGGAGATCGGATACGCAGTATTTT CASSYAQGRSDTQYF
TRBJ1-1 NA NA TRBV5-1 TGCGCCAGCAGCCCGAGACAGGCTCAGAACACTGAAGCTTTCTTT CASSPRQAQNTEAFF
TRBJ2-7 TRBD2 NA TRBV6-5 TGTGCCAGCAGCCCGGGAGGAGGCCGCTACGAGCAGTACTTC CASSPGGGRYEQYF
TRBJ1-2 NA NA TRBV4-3 TGCGCCAGCAGCCAAGGCCCAGGTTCAGGGCATGGCTACACCTTC CASSQGPGSGHGYTF
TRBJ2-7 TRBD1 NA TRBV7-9 TGTGCCAGCAGCCCCCCGGGACAGGGAAGGGAGCAGTACTTC CASSPPGQGREQYF
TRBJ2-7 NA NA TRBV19 TGTGCCAGTAGCTTGACAGTCTCCTACGAGCAGTACTTC CASSLTVSYEQYF
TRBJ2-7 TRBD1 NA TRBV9 TGTGCCAGCAGCGTAGGCGGGGGACAGGGGATGAACGAGCAGTACTTC CASSVGGGQGMNEQYF
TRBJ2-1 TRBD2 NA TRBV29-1 TGCAGCGTTGGGATAGCGGGAAGAAATGAGCAGTTCTTC CSVGIAGRNEQFF
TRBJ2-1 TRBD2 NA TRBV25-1 TGTGCCAGCAGTGGAGGTAGCGGGGGAGGTGAGCAGTTCTTC CASSGGSGGGEQFF
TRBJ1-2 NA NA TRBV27 TGTGCCAGCAGTGGCCCAGGGATCTCGGGCTATGGCTACACCTTC CASSGPGISGYGYTF
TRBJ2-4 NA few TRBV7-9 TGTGCCAGCAGCTTATACGAAAACATTCAGTACTTC CASSLYENIQYF
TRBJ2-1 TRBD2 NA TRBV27 TGTGCCAGCAGCCAGAATCTCCTAGCGGGACCACCTCCCATTTACAACGAGCAGTTCTTC CASSQNLLAGPPPIYNEQFF
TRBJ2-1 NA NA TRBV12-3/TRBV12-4 TGTGCCAGCAGGGGGGGGGCTAGCGGTACAAATGAGCAGTTCTTC CASRGGASGTNEQFF
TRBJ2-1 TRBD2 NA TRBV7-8 TGTGCCAGCTCCTCGACTAGCGGGAGTTCGGATGAGCAGTTCTTC CASSSTSGSSDEQFF
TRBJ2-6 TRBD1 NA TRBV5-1 TGCGCCAGCAGCTTGGGCTTCCCCCTCGGACAGGGGGCGCCTGGGGCCAACGTCCTGACTTTC CASSLGFPLGQGAPGANVLTF
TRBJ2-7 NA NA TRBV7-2 TGTGCCAGCAGCTATAGAGGGGGGGAAACCTACGAGCAGTACTTC CASSYRGGETYEQYF
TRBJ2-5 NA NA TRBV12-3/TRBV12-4 TGTGCCAGCAGCCCCGGGACTGGATACCAAGAGACCCAGTACTTC CASSPGTGYQETQYF